The entry below gives a single T cell receptor (beta chain) sequence along with its context. Its antigen is unknown. The sample belongs to a study of blood T cells in healthy people across ages. Overall study results and limits: Strongly correlated with naive T cell percentage was TCR beta diversity. Naive and antigen-experienced cells were not separated, limiting conclusive comparison.

A sample-barcoded 5' primer and a J-beta primer mix were used in a second PCR of roughly 6 to 12 cycles. MiXCR, applied by TCRdb to the 5' RACE reads, yields one record per CDR3 protein. This table holds 600,000 or so distinct CDR3 sequences, under 25% found once. The germline gives CDR1 KGHSH, CDR2 LQKENI. V dropped 1 base and J dropped 0 bases, with 7 bases sitting between them. The CDR3 is 14 amino acids. J is TRBJ2-7 and V is TRBV18; D gene ambiguous. The clonotype was recovered from a man in his 70s in good health. The material sequenced was blood. The CDR3 DNA reads TGTGCCAGCTCACCACTTCCAGGCTCCTACGAGCAGTACTTC. Its protein product is CASSPLPGSYEQYF. Filled out from reference TRBV18 and TRBJ2-7, the complete variable domain reads NAGVMQNPRHLVRRRGQEARLRCSPMKGHSHVYWYRQLPEEGLKFMVYLQKENIIDESGMPKERFSAEFPKEGPSILRIQQVVRGDSAAYFCASSPLPGSYEQYFGPGTRLTVT.